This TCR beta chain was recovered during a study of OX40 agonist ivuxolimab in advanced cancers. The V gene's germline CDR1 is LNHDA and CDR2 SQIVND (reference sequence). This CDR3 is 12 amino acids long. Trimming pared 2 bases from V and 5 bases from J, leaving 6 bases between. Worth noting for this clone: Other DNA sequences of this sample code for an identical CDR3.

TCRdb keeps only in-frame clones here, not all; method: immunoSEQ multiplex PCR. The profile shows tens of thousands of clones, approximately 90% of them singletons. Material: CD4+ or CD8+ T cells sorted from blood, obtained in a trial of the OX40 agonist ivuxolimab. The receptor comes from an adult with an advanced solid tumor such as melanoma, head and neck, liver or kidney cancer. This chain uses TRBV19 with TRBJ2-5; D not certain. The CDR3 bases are TGTGCCAGTAGTATATCAGCCGAGACCCAGTACTTC. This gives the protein CASSISAETQYF.